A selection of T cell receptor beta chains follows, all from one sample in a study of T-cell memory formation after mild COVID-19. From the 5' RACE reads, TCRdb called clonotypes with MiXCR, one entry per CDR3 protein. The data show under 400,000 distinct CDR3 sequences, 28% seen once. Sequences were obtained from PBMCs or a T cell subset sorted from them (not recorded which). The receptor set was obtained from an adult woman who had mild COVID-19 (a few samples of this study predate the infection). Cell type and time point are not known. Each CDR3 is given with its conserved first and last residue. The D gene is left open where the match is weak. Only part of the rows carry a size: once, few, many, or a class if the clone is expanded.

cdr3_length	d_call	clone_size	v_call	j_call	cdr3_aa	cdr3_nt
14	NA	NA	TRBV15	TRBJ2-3	CATSNDGRTDTQYF	TGTGCCACCAGCAACGACGGGAGAACAGATACGCAGTATTTT
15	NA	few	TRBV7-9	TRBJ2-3	CASSMSGRSTDTQYF	TGTGCCAGCAGCATGAGCGGGCGTAGCACAGATACGCAGTATTTT
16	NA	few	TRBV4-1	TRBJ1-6	CASSQAHTSYNSPLHF	TGCGCCAGCAGCCAAGCTCACACCTCCTATAATTCACCCCTCCACTTT
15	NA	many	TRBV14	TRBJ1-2	CASSPITGSHYGYTF	TGTGCCAGCAGCCCGATCACGGGATCCCACTATGGCTACACCTTC
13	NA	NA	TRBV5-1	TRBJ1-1	CASSWGGDTEAFF	TGCGCCAGCAGCTGGGGGGGGGACACTGAAGCTTTCTTT
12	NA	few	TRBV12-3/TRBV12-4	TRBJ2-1	CASRQRDNEQFF	TGTGCCAGCAGACAGAGAGACAATGAGCAGTTCTTC
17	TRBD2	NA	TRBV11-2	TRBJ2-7	CASSLDQWGGMAYKQYF	TGTGCCAGCAGCTTAGATCAATGGGGGGGAATGGCCTACAAGCAGTACTTC
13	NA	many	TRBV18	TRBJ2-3	CASSPSSTDTQYF	TGTGCCAGCTCACCGAGCAGCACAGATACGCAGTATTTT
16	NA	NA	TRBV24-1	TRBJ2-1	CATSDQLIKDGVEQFF	TGTGCCACCAGTGATCAGCTGATCAAAGACGGCGTTGAGCAGTTCTTC
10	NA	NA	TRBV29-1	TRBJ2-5	CSVDGETQYF	TGCAGCGTTGATGGAGAGACCCAGTACTTC
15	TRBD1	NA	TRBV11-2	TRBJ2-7	CASSSRDRTSYEQYF	TGTGCCAGCAGCTCTCGGGACAGGACTTCCTACGAGCAGTACTTC
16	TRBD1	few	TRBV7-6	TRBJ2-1	CASTSRGDRGIQEQFF	TGTGCCAGCACCTCTAGAGGGGACAGGGGTATCCAGGAGCAGTTCTTC
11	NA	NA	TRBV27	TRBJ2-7	CATPQVYEQYF	TGTGCCACCCCACAGGTCTACGAGCAGTACTTC
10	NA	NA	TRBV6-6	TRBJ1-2	CASSNYGYTF	TGTGCCAGCAGCAACTATGGCTACACCTTC
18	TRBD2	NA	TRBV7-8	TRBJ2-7	CASSPSTSGGLSSYEQYF	TGTGCCAGCAGCCCCTCGACTAGCGGGGGGCTCAGCTCCTACGAGCAGTACTTC
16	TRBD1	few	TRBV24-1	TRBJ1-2	CATSPNGQEANYGYTF	TGTGCCACCAGCCCGAACGGACAGGAGGCTAACTATGGCTACACCTTC
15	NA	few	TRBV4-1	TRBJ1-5	CASSQGQPTGQPQHF	TGCGCCAGCAGCCAAGGACAGCCGACGGGGCAGCCCCAGCATTTT
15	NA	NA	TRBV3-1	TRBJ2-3	CASSQGGSLFDTQYF	TGTGCCAGCAGCCAAGGTGGTTCCCTTTTTGATACGCAGTATTTT
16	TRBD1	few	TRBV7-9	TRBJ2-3	CASSPSDRDPTDTQYF	TGTGCCAGCAGCCCTTCGGACAGGGACCCCACAGATACGCAGTATTTT
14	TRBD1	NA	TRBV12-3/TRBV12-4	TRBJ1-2	CASSPNRGPTGYTF	TGTGCCAGCAGTCCCAACAGGGGGCCTACTGGCTACACCTTC
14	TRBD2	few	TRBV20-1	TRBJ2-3	CSLARRGGQDTQYF	TGCAGTCTAGCGAGGCGGGGGGGCCAAGATACGCAGTATTTT
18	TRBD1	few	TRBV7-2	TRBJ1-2	CASSLAPGQGVEGYGYTF	TGTGCCAGCAGCTTAGCCCCGGGACAGGGGGTCGAGGGCTATGGCTACACCTTC
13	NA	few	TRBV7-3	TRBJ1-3	CASSSTSGNTIYF	TGTGCCAGCAGCTCGACCTCTGGAAACACCATATATTTT
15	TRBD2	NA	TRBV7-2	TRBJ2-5	CASSPSGTMGETQYF	TGTGCCAGCAGCCCTAGCGGAACAATGGGAGAGACCCAGTACTTC
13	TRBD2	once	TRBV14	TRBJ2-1	CASGTSGGSEQFF	TGTGCCAGCGGGACTAGCGGGGGCAGTGAGCAGTTCTTC
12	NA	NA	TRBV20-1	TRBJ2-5	CSAGLSDTTQYF	TGCAGTGCTGGACTTTCGGACACGACCCAGTACTTC
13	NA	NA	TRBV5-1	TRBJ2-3	CASRSDATDTQYF	TGCGCCAGCAGGTCGGACGCCACAGATACGCAGTATTTT
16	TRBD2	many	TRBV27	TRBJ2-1	CASSPSVGTSRGEQFF	TGTGCCAGCAGTCCTTCGGTCGGGACTAGCAGAGGGGAGCAGTTCTTC
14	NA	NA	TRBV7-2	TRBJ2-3	CASSLVLPTDTQYF	TGTGCCAGCAGTCTCGTCTTGCCCACAGATACGCAGTATTTT
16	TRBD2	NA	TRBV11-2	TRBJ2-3	CASSLGASGYTDTQYF	TGTGCCAGCAGCTTAGGAGCTAGCGGATACACAGATACGCAGTATTTT
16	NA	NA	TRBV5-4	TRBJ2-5	CASSLAWGFLGETQYF	TGTGCCAGCAGCTTGGCCTGGGGATTCCTCGGAGAGACCCAGTACTTC
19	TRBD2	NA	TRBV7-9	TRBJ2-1	CASSPPTSGRRRSYNEQFF	TGTGCCAGCAGCCCCCCGACTAGCGGGAGGCGCCGCTCCTACAATGAGCAGTTCTTC
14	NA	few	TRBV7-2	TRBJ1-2	CASSLATANYGYTF	TGTGCCAGCAGCTTGGCGACAGCTAACTATGGCTACACCTTC
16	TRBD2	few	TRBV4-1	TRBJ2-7	CASSQASGGLSYEQYF	TGCGCCAGCAGCCAGGCTAGCGGGGGGCTCTCCTACGAGCAGTACTTC
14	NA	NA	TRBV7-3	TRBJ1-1	CASSVAGRNTEAFF	TGTGCCAGCAGCGTAGCAGGGAGGAACACTGAAGCTTTCTTT
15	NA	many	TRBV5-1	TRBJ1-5	CASSLAGGSNQPQHF	TGTGCCAGCAGTTTAGCGGGGGGTAGCAATCAGCCCCAGCATTTT
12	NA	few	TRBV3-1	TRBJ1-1	CASSQEGYAAFF	TGTGCCAGCAGCCAAGAAGGTTACGCAGCTTTCTTT
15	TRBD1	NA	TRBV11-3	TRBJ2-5	CASSSGQATQETQYF	TGTGCCAGCAGCTCGGGACAGGCCACTCAAGAGACCCAGTACTTC
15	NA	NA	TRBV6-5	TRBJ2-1	CASRSDRSPYNEQFF	TGTGCCAGCAGATCTGACAGGAGCCCCTACAATGAGCAGTTCTTC
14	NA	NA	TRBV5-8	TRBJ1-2	CASSLGPGLYGYTF	TGTGCCAGCAGCTTGGGCCCGGGCTTATATGGCTACACCTTC
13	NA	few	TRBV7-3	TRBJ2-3	CASRLGLQDTQYF	TGTGCCAGCAGGCTGGGGCTGCAAGATACGCAGTATTTT
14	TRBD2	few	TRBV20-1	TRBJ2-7	CSAHHSGSSYEQYF	TGCAGTGCCCACCATAGCGGGAGTTCCTACGAGCAGTACTTC
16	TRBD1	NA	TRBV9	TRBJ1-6	CASSARQGASNSPLHF	TGTGCCAGCAGCGCTCGACAGGGGGCGAGTAATTCACCCCTCCACTTT
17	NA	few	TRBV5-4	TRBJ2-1	CASSLAATPRSYNEQFF	TGTGCCAGCAGCTTGGCCGCGACTCCCCGCTCCTACAATGAGCAGTTCTTC
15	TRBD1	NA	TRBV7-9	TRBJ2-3	CASSPAGQGAYTQYF	TGTGCCAGCAGCCCAGCGGGACAGGGGGCGTATACGCAGTATTTT
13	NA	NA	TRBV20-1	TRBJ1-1	CSARVPSRRGAFF	TGCAGTGCTAGAGTCCCCAGCCGGCGGGGCGCTTTCTTT
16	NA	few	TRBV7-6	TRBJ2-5	CASSLESRHLGGTQYF	TGTGCCAGCAGCTTAGAGTCCCGACACCTGGGGGGGACCCAGTACTTC
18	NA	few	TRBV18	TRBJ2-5	CASSPLRDTWGEGETQYF	TGTGCCAGCTCACCACTTCGGGACACCTGGGGGGAAGGCGAGACCCAGTACTTC
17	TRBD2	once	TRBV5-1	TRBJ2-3	CASSPGTSGGRTDTQYF	TGCGCCAGCAGCCCAGGGACTAGCGGGGGCCGCACAGATACGCAGTATTTT
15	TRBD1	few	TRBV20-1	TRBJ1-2	CSATQTGNLLAGYTF	TGCAGTGCTACCCAGACAGGGAATTTGTTGGCTGGCTACACCTTC
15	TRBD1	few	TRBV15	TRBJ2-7	CATSVETGGHYEQYF	TGTGCCACCAGCGTAGAGACAGGGGGACACTACGAGCAGTACTTC
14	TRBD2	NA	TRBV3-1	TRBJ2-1	CASGTSGGVYEQFF	TGTGCCAGCGGGACTAGCGGGGGGGTATATGAGCAGTTCTTC
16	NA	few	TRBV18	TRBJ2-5	CASSPSTSRYQETQYF	TGTGCCAGCTCACCATCGACTAGTAGATACCAAGAGACCCAGTACTTC
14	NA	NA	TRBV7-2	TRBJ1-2	CASSDSGSNYGYTF	TGTGCCAGCAGCGACAGTGGTTCGAACTATGGCTACACCTTC
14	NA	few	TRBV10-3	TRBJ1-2	CAISEDRANYGYTF	TGTGCCATCAGTGAGGACAGAGCTAACTATGGCTACACCTTC
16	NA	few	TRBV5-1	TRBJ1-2	CASSLALGGPNYGYTF	TGCGCCAGCAGCTTGGCCCTGGGAGGCCCTAACTATGGCTACACCTTC
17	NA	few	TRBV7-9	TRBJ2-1	CASSLSSSAFSYNEQFF	TGTGCCAGCAGCTTAAGTTCTAGCGCCTTCTCCTACAATGAGCAGTTCTTC